A single T cell receptor beta chain is shown here with its context. This clone was observed a handful of times. Its antigen is not yet known. No base qualities exist here, and no much larger clone lies one base off it. This specimen belongs to a study of blood T cell repertoires in COVID-19 (dated by TCRdb to 2020 to 2021). Regarding the complete study: The collaborator samples originated in the United States, Italy and Spain and spanned the acute and convalescent phases of COVID-19. The material from the prospective study consisted of cDNA or gDNA derived from T cells, B-cell-depleted T cells, or PBMCs. Deeply sampled blood TCRbeta repertoires from subjects exposed to, actively infected with, or recovered from COVID-19 were included in the dataset. The repertoires were made available in a free public database intended to serve as a resource for research on the immune response to SARS-CoV-2. Samples were obtained from the ongoing ImmuneRACE study (first 160 participants) and from about 1,300 subjects provided by 6 global collaborators. Sample metadata almost always included a de-identified subject ID, COVID-19 status, age in years and sex. Where available, HLA class I and class II types were taken from metadata supplied by the sample provider and were not determined by assay-based typing.

One collaborating source in Seattle enrolled patients while the patients were actively infected and followed the patients over time throughout the course of disease. Each collaborating institution followed its own protocols to collect whole blood in K2EDTA tubes. For TCRbeta analysis, collaborators shipped samples in one of three forms: frozen whole blood, isolated PBMCs, or DNA extracted from either of those sample types. Broad study findings and their caveats: The quantity of clinical and demographic metadata differed by source and by participant and was supplied without curation.

CDR1 and CDR2 are drawn from the germline V gene (reference sequence): GTSNPN, SVGIG. Measured from the cysteine to the phenylalanine, the CDR3 is 14 residues long. Only the CDR3 DNA is retained, 42 bases long and in frame from the first base. V and J are trimmed by 3 bases and 4 bases, and the gene matches miss 8 bases of the junction. The immunoSEQ Assay, a bias-controlled multiplex PCR, was used to amplify TCRbeta CDR3 regions from genomic DNA. The source study handled its data this way. The number of nucleated cells in each sample was estimated from the amplification of reference gene primers within the assay. To quantify the absolute abundance of each unique TCRbeta CDR3 rearrangement, sequence reads were collapsed and filtered. For each sample, productive Simpson clonality was calculated as the square root of Simpson's diversity index over productive rearrangements. TCRdb stores this immuneACCESS table with in-frame sequences only. Part of the clones is absent; in the studies checked, under half of the shortfall reflects unresolved V genes, and no reason is known for the rest. From that table come the V and J calls and clone size; the DNA was used to work out D and trimming. This sample comprises 170,000 or so clones, under 85% of them detected only once. Together, the top ten hold 6% to 8% of the sample.

Sequencing was done on a sample of peripheral blood. This receptor was identified in a woman between 65 and 79 years old with COVID-19, enrolled during active disease. This receptor chain uses TRBV30 and TRBJ2-5; 7 nucleotides in the junction match TRBD1. The CDR3 loop reads CAWSRDSWGETQYF. The nucleotide sequence is given as TGTGCCTGGAGCCGGGACAGCTGGGGAGAGACCCAGTACTTC.